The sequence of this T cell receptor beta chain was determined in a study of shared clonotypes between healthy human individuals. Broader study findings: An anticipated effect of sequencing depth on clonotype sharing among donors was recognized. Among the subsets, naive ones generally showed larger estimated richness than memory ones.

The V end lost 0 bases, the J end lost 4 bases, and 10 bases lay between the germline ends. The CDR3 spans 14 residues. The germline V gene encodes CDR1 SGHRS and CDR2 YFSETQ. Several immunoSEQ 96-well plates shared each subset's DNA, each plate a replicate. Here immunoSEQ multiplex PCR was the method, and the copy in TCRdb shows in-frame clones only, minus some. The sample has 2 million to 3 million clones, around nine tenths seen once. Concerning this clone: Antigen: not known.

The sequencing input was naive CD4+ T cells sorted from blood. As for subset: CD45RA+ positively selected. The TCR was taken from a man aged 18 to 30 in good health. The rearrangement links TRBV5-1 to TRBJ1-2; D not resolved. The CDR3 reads CASSLAQAAYGYTF. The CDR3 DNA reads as TGCGCCAGCAGCTTGGCCCAGGCGGCCTATGGCTACACCTTC.